The rows below give T cell receptor beta chains drawn from one sample of a study of vaccination and CD4 T cells after COVID-19. No antigens are known for them. TCRdb fed the PCR reads into MiXCR, producing one record per CDR3 protein. Among about 7,100 distinct CDR3 sequences, approximately 73% were seen once, and the ten largest hold 16%. What was sequenced was CD4+ T cells from blood, cultured in vitro. Every receptor here comes from a human donor who had recovered from COVID-19. Both conserved end residues are part of each CDR3. Each record gives: clone size, J gene, V gene, D gene, CDR3 DNA, CDR3 protein. A D gene is named only where the DNA matches it firmly. Expanded clones are given a class, and other clones once, few, many or no size at all.

abundance: -
j_gene: TRBJ2-1
v_gene: TRBV12-3/TRBV12-4
d_gene: TRBD2
CDR3nt: TGTGCCAGCAGAAACAACCGGGGACTAGCGGGAGTTCGGTTCTTC
CDR3aa: CASRNNRGLAGVRFF

abundance: -
j_gene: TRBJ1-6
v_gene: TRBV20-1
d_gene: TRBD1
CDR3nt: TGCAGTGCTAGAGACCCGGACAGGGGATCCTATAATTCACCCCTCCACTTT
CDR3aa: CSARDPDRGSYNSPLHF

abundance: few
j_gene: TRBJ1-5
v_gene: TRBV20-1
d_gene: -
CDR3nt: TGCAGTGCTAGCAAGGGGCAGGGAGGTCGACAGCCCCAGCATTTT
CDR3aa: CSASKGQGGRQPQHF

abundance: -
j_gene: TRBJ1-2
v_gene: TRBV7-9
d_gene: TRBD1
CDR3nt: TGTGCCAGCAGCTTCTACGGTCAGAAGGACAGGCAAATCAACTATGGCTACACCTTC
CDR3aa: CASSFYGQKDRQINYGYTF

abundance: few
j_gene: TRBJ1-1
v_gene: TRBV6-1
d_gene: -
CDR3nt: TGTGCCACCCATCGGACTGAAGCTTTCTTT
CDR3aa: CATHRTEAFF

abundance: medium-sized
j_gene: TRBJ2-6
v_gene: TRBV7-3
d_gene: -
CDR3nt: TGTGCCAGCAGCAGAAAAGGAGGAACAAGCTCTGGGGCCAACGTCCTGACTTTC
CDR3aa: CASSRKGGTSSGANVLTF

abundance: medium-sized
j_gene: TRBJ1-5
v_gene: TRBV7-2
d_gene: -
CDR3nt: TGTGCCAGCAGCTCACTGACAGGCAGTTATAGCAATCAGCCCCAGCATTTT
CDR3aa: CASSSLTGSYSNQPQHF

abundance: -
j_gene: TRBJ1-5
v_gene: TRBV24-1
d_gene: -
CDR3nt: TGTGCCACCAGTGGCGCCGCGAATCAGCCCCAGCATTTT
CDR3aa: CATSGAANQPQHF

abundance: -
j_gene: TRBJ2-3
v_gene: TRBV25-1
d_gene: -
CDR3nt: TGTGCCAGCAGTGTCCTACTAGCTACGGATGCAGATACGCAGTATTTT
CDR3aa: CASSVLLATDADTQYF

abundance: -
j_gene: TRBJ1-6
v_gene: TRBV20-1
d_gene: -
CDR3nt: TGCAGTGCTGTGTCTGAGACAGAGAATTCACCCCTCCACTTT
CDR3aa: CSAVSETENSPLHF

abundance: few
j_gene: TRBJ2-5
v_gene: TRBV7-2
d_gene: -
CDR3nt: TGTGCCAGCAGCTTAGGTGGGGGGGAGACCCAGTACTTC
CDR3aa: CASSLGGGETQYF

abundance: -
j_gene: TRBJ1-2
v_gene: TRBV15
d_gene: -
CDR3nt: TGTGCCACCAGCAATCGCCGGGGTCTCAAGGCTGGTGGCTACACCTTC
CDR3aa: CATSNRRGLKAGGYTF

abundance: few
j_gene: TRBJ1-5
v_gene: TRBV7-2
d_gene: TRBD1
CDR3nt: TGTGCCAGCAGCCAGGACAGGGTCAGCAATCAGCCCCAGCATTTT
CDR3aa: CASSQDRVSNQPQHF

abundance: -
j_gene: TRBJ2-7
v_gene: TRBV29-1
d_gene: -
CDR3nt: TGCAGCGTTGTAAGCGGGTATAGGAGCTCCTACGAGCCGTACTTC
CDR3aa: CSVVSGYRSSYEPYF

abundance: -
j_gene: TRBJ1-4
v_gene: TRBV27
d_gene: -
CDR3nt: TGTGCCAGCAGTAGCAGGGTAGGGGCTAATGAAAAACTGTTTTTT
CDR3aa: CASSSRVGANEKLFF

abundance: few
j_gene: TRBJ2-2
v_gene: TRBV7-3
d_gene: TRBD2
CDR3nt: TGTGCCAGCAGCCCCCAGGCGGCCCGGGGGGCCGGGGAGCTGTTTTTT
CDR3aa: CASSPQAARGAGELFF

abundance: -
j_gene: TRBJ2-3
v_gene: TRBV6-2/TRBV6-3
d_gene: TRBD1
CDR3nt: TGTGCCAGCAGTTCGGACAGGGTCACAGATACGCAGTATTTT
CDR3aa: CASSSDRVTDTQYF

abundance: -
j_gene: TRBJ2-5
v_gene: TRBV19
d_gene: -
CDR3nt: TGTGCCAGTAGTTTGGGGGGAGTGGCGGAGACCCAGTACTTC
CDR3aa: CASSLGGVAETQYF

abundance: -
j_gene: TRBJ2-2
v_gene: TRBV20-1
d_gene: -
CDR3nt: TGCAGTGCTAGATCGGCTCCCGGGGAGCTGTTTTTT
CDR3aa: CSARSAPGELFF

abundance: few
j_gene: TRBJ2-2
v_gene: TRBV5-1
d_gene: -
CDR3nt: TGCGCCAGCAGCTTTAGTGGGATGAACACCGGGGAGCTGTTTTTT
CDR3aa: CASSFSGMNTGELFF

abundance: -
j_gene: TRBJ1-5
v_gene: TRBV6-1
d_gene: -
CDR3nt: TGTGCCAGCAGCCCAGGGGTCCAGCCCCAGCATTTT
CDR3aa: CASSPGVQPQHF

abundance: -
j_gene: TRBJ1-5
v_gene: TRBV6-2/TRBV6-3
d_gene: -
CDR3nt: TGTGCCAGCAGTTACGCACAGGCCAGCCAGCCCCAGCATTTT
CDR3aa: CASSYAQASQPQHF

abundance: once
j_gene: TRBJ1-3
v_gene: TRBV25-1
d_gene: -
CDR3nt: TGTGCCAGCAGTGAATCGGCTGGAAACACCATATATTTT
CDR3aa: CASSESAGNTIYF

abundance: medium-sized
j_gene: TRBJ2-7
v_gene: TRBV19
d_gene: TRBD2
CDR3nt: TGTGCCAGTAGTACCGGGACTAGCGGGAGATATCGAGAGCAGTACTTC
CDR3aa: CASSTGTSGRYREQYF

abundance: -
j_gene: TRBJ2-7
v_gene: TRBV20-1
d_gene: -
CDR3nt: TGCAGTGCTAGCCTCGTGCGGTCCGAGCAGTACTTC
CDR3aa: CSASLVRSEQYF

abundance: -
j_gene: TRBJ2-3
v_gene: TRBV29-1
d_gene: TRBD2
CDR3nt: TGCAGCGTTGGGACTAGCGGATTCGACACAGATACGCAGTATTTT
CDR3aa: CSVGTSGFDTDTQYF

abundance: -
j_gene: TRBJ1-2
v_gene: TRBV18
d_gene: -
CDR3nt: TGTGCCAGCTCACCGCCCGTTAATAGGGGGTATGGCTACACCTTC
CDR3aa: CASSPPVNRGYGYTF

abundance: -
j_gene: TRBJ2-7
v_gene: TRBV6-5
d_gene: TRBD1
CDR3nt: TGTGCCAGCAGTTACCGACAGGGTCCCTACGAGCAGTACTTC
CDR3aa: CASSYRQGPYEQYF

abundance: -
j_gene: TRBJ1-5
v_gene: TRBV20-1
d_gene: -
CDR3nt: TGCAGTGCTCGGGGAGATAACCAGCCCCAGCATTTT
CDR3aa: CSARGDNQPQHF